These T cell receptor beta chains were read from a single sample in a study of T cell responses to AZD1222 COVID-19 vaccine. Profiled with immunoSEQ multiplex PCR; TCRdb holds only in-frame clones, not every one. The sample carries about 150,000 clones, approximately 89% recorded once. The input for sequencing was peripheral blood, taken on day 0 of AZD1222 vaccination. The receptors derive from an adult in good health. Each CDR3 is given with its conserved first and last residue. The D gene is left open where the match is weak. Not all rows give a size; the values are once, few, many and, for expanded clones, a class.

clone size: .; D gene: TRBD1; J gene: TRBJ1-2; V gene: TRBV9; CDR3 protein: CASSVVTGGGYTF; CDR3 DNA: TGTGCCAGCAGCGTCGTTACAGGGGGTGGCTACACCTTC
clone size: .; D gene: TRBD1; J gene: TRBJ1-3; V gene: TRBV19; CDR3 protein: CASSTGQDLNTIYF; CDR3 DNA: TGTGCCAGTAGTACCGGACAGGACCTCAACACCATATATTTT
clone size: few; D gene: .; J gene: TRBJ2-3; V gene: TRBV4-2; CDR3 protein: CASSRLGGTSTDTQYF; CDR3 DNA: TGTGCCAGCAGCCGGCTTGGCGGGACTAGCACAGATACGCAGTATTTT
clone size: .; D gene: .; J gene: TRBJ1-1; V gene: TRBV2; CDR3 protein: CASRRGLVALLNTEAFF; CDR3 DNA: TGTGCCAGCAGACGGGGGTTGGTCGCCTTGTTGAACACTGAAGCTTTCTTT
clone size: once; D gene: TRBD1; J gene: TRBJ1-1; V gene: TRBV2; CDR3 protein: CASSADRETEAFF; CDR3 DNA: TGTGCCAGCAGTGCGGACAGGGAGACTGAAGCTTTCTTT
clone size: .; D gene: .; J gene: TRBJ2-7; V gene: TRBV5-4; CDR3 protein: CASSPPDRAYEQYF; CDR3 DNA: TGTGCCAGCAGCCCCCCGGACAGAGCATACGAGCAGTACTTC
clone size: .; D gene: .; J gene: TRBJ2-7; V gene: TRBV6-1; CDR3 protein: CASSDAAPWSSYEQYF; CDR3 DNA: TGTGCCAGCAGTGATGCAGCACCTTGGAGCTCCTACGAGCAGTACTTC
clone size: .; D gene: TRBD1; J gene: TRBJ2-3; V gene: TRBV19; CDR3 protein: CASSILRTGDTDTQYF; CDR3 DNA: TGTGCCAGTAGTATATTAAGAACAGGGGACACAGATACGCAGTATTTT
clone size: .; D gene: TRBD2; J gene: TRBJ2-7; V gene: TRBV6-4; CDR3 protein: CASRGGGIHEQYF; CDR3 DNA: TGTGCCAGCAGGGGGGGAGGGATCCACGAGCAGTACTTC
clone size: .; D gene: .; J gene: TRBJ1-5; V gene: TRBV24-1; CDR3 protein: CATSDSGGGDQPQHF; CDR3 DNA: TGTGCCACCAGTGATTCGGGGGGGGGCGACCAGCCCCAGCATTTT
clone size: .; D gene: TRBD2; J gene: TRBJ2-3; V gene: TRBV28; CDR3 protein: CASGGETDTQYF; CDR3 DNA: TGTGCCAGCGGGGGGGAAACAGATACGCAGTATTTT
clone size: .; D gene: .; J gene: TRBJ2-1; V gene: TRBV24-1; CDR3 protein: CATSDRAGTILNEQFF; CDR3 DNA: TGTGCCACCAGTGATCGGGCGGGAACAATCCTGAATGAGCAGTTCTTC
clone size: .; D gene: .; J gene: TRBJ2-5; V gene: TRBV2; CDR3 protein: CASKAVIQETQYF; CDR3 DNA: TGTGCCAGCAAGGCGGTGATTCAAGAGACCCAGTACTTC
clone size: .; D gene: .; J gene: TRBJ2-3; V gene: TRBV7-9; CDR3 protein: CASSVPGTDTQYF; CDR3 DNA: TGTGCCAGCAGCGTGCCGGGCACAGATACGCAGTATTTT
clone size: .; D gene: .; J gene: TRBJ2-7; V gene: TRBV5-4; CDR3 protein: CASSLAGPNYEQYF; CDR3 DNA: TGTGCCAGCAGCTTGGCCGGGCCCAACTACGAGCAGTACTTC
clone size: .; D gene: .; J gene: TRBJ2-2; V gene: TRBV6-1; CDR3 protein: CASSDPGELFF; CDR3 DNA: TGTGCCAGCAGTGACCCCGGGGAGCTGTTTTTT
clone size: few; D gene: TRBD1; J gene: TRBJ2-2; V gene: TRBV4-1; CDR3 protein: CASSPLGTGKDTGELFF; CDR3 DNA: TGCGCCAGCAGCCCCTTGGGGACAGGGAAGGACACCGGGGAGCTGTTTTTT
clone size: once; D gene: .; J gene: TRBJ1-2; V gene: TRBV7-3; CDR3 protein: CASSLGRGPQGGYTF; CDR3 DNA: TGTGCCAGCAGCCTGGGTAGGGGCCCCCAGGGGGGCTACACCTTC
clone size: .; D gene: .; J gene: TRBJ2-7; V gene: TRBV6-1; CDR3 protein: CASSDRGHQAYEQYF; CDR3 DNA: TGTGCCAGCAGTGATAGGGGACACCAAGCCTACGAGCAGTACTTC
clone size: once; D gene: TRBD2; J gene: TRBJ2-5; V gene: TRBV19; CDR3 protein: CASSMSGTPQETQYF; CDR3 DNA: TGTGCCAGTAGTATGAGCGGGACGCCTCAAGAGACCCAGTACTTC
clone size: .; D gene: .; J gene: TRBJ1-1; V gene: TRBV7-9; CDR3 protein: CASSSNREVTEAFF; CDR3 DNA: TGTGCCAGCAGCTCCAACAGGGAAGTGACTGAAGCTTTCTTT
clone size: few; D gene: TRBD1; J gene: TRBJ2-7; V gene: TRBV5-5; CDR3 protein: CASSTGTAVDFDSYEQYF; CDR3 DNA: TGTGCCAGCAGCACAGGGACAGCCGTCGATTTCGACTCCTACGAGCAGTACTTC
clone size: .; D gene: .; J gene: TRBJ1-1; V gene: TRBV30; CDR3 protein: CAWRGRGTEAFF; CDR3 DNA: TGTGCCTGGAGGGGGCGGGGAACTGAAGCTTTCTTT
clone size: .; D gene: TRBD1; J gene: TRBJ2-1; V gene: TRBV5-1; CDR3 protein: CASKRGPNNEQFF; CDR3 DNA: TGCGCCAGCAAAAGGGGGCCAAACAATGAGCAGTTCTTC
clone size: .; D gene: .; J gene: TRBJ1-1; V gene: TRBV23-1; CDR3 protein: CASSRRNTEAFF; CDR3 DNA: TGCGCCAGCAGTAGGAGGAACACTGAAGCTTTCTTT
clone size: .; D gene: TRBD2; J gene: TRBJ2-2; V gene: TRBV11-2; CDR3 protein: CASSLDPSGSLGELFF; CDR3 DNA: TGTGCCAGCAGCTTAGATCCTAGCGGGAGCCTCGGGGAGCTGTTTTTT
clone size: .; D gene: TRBD2; J gene: TRBJ2-2; V gene: TRBV3-1/TRBV3-2; CDR3 protein: CASSQERGLARTPTGELFF; CDR3 DNA: TGTGCCAGCAGCCAAGAGAGGGGACTAGCGCGTACTCCGACCGGGGAGCTGTTTTTT
clone size: .; D gene: TRBD1; J gene: TRBJ1-1; V gene: TRBV29-1; CDR3 protein: CSANDRGNTEAFF; CDR3 DNA: TGCAGCGCTAACGACAGGGGCAACACTGAAGCTTTCTTT
clone size: .; D gene: .; J gene: TRBJ2-3; V gene: TRBV4-2; CDR3 protein: CASSSWDGTDTQYF; CDR3 DNA: TGTGCCAGCAGCTCTTGGGATGGCACAGATACGCAGTATTTT
clone size: .; D gene: .; J gene: TRBJ2-7; V gene: TRBV2; CDR3 protein: CASSERKRRLLGEQYF; CDR3 DNA: TGTGCCAGCAGTGAAAGAAAGCGTAGACTCCTGGGGGAGCAGTACTTC
clone size: .; D gene: TRBD1; J gene: TRBJ1-1; V gene: TRBV5-6; CDR3 protein: CASSIRQGETEAFF; CDR3 DNA: TGTGCCAGCAGCATAAGACAGGGGGAAACTGAAGCTTTCTTT
clone size: once; D gene: .; J gene: TRBJ1-6; V gene: TRBV6-5; CDR3 protein: CASSLAAGNSPLHF; CDR3 DNA: TGTGCCAGCAGTCTTGCGGCGGGAAATTCACCCCTCCACTTT
clone size: .; D gene: TRBD2; J gene: TRBJ2-7; V gene: TRBV5-6; CDR3 protein: CASSSLRGGSYEQYF; CDR3 DNA: TGTGCCAGCAGTTCCCTACGGGGGGGTTCCTACGAGCAGTACTTC
clone size: once; D gene: TRBD1; J gene: TRBJ1-2; V gene: TRBV6-1; CDR3 protein: CASREETGRGDYGYTF; CDR3 DNA: TGTGCCAGCAGGGAAGAGACAGGGAGGGGGGACTATGGCTACACCTTC
clone size: .; D gene: .; J gene: TRBJ2-6; V gene: TRBV24-1; CDR3 protein: CATRPGRASGANVLTF; CDR3 DNA: TGTGCCACCCGCCCTGGCAGGGCTTCTGGGGCCAACGTCCTGACTTTC
clone size: .; D gene: TRBD2; J gene: TRBJ2-7; V gene: TRBV5-1; CDR3 protein: CASSLRAGGFYEQYF; CDR3 DNA: TGCGCCAGCAGCTTGCGAGCGGGAGGGTTCTACGAGCAGTACTTC
clone size: .; D gene: .; J gene: TRBJ2-4; V gene: TRBV6-2/TRBV6-3; CDR3 protein: CASSRDWGTKNIQYF; CDR3 DNA: TGTGCCAGCAGTCGAGATTGGGGGACCAAAAACATTCAGTACTTC
clone size: .; D gene: TRBD1; J gene: TRBJ1-5; V gene: TRBV5-8; CDR3 protein: CASSGGQISNQPQHF; CDR3 DNA: TGTGCCAGCAGCGGGGGACAGATTAGCAATCAGCCCCAGCATTTT
clone size: .; D gene: .; J gene: TRBJ1-3; V gene: TRBV18; CDR3 protein: CASSPQGITGNTIYF; CDR3 DNA: TGTGCCAGCTCACCACAGGGGATTACTGGAAACACCATATATTTT
clone size: .; D gene: .; J gene: TRBJ1-1; V gene: TRBV18; CDR3 protein: CASSRGLPETREAFF; CDR3 DNA: TGTGCCAGCTCACGGGGTTTACCCGAAACCCGTGAAGCTTTCTTT
clone size: .; D gene: TRBD2; J gene: TRBJ2-3; V gene: TRBV3-1/TRBV3-2; CDR3 protein: CASSQDPGGTDTQYF; CDR3 DNA: TGTGCCAGCAGCCAAGATCCGGGAGGGACGGATACGCAGTATTTT
clone size: .; D gene: .; J gene: TRBJ1-4; V gene: TRBV3-1/TRBV3-2; CDR3 protein: CASSLHGEKLFF; CDR3 DNA: TGTGCCAGCAGCCTACATGGCGAAAAACTGTTTTTT
clone size: few; D gene: .; J gene: TRBJ2-1; V gene: TRBV19; CDR3 protein: CASSIGLNEQFF; CDR3 DNA: TGTGCCAGTAGTATCGGCTTGAATGAGCAGTTCTTC
clone size: .; D gene: .; J gene: TRBJ2-2; V gene: TRBV27; CDR3 protein: CASRGYTGELFF; CDR3 DNA: TGTGCCAGCAGGGGGTACACCGGGGAGCTGTTTTTT
clone size: .; D gene: TRBD2; J gene: TRBJ2-3; V gene: TRBV7-9; CDR3 protein: CASSLRGLATGGTDTQYF; CDR3 DNA: TGTGCCAGCAGCCTTCGGGGCCTAGCGACGGGGGGGACAGATACGCAGTATTTT
clone size: few; D gene: .; J gene: TRBJ2-1; V gene: TRBV20-1; CDR3 protein: CSASRGTLNEQFF; CDR3 DNA: TGCAGTGCTAGTAGGGGGACCCTCAATGAGCAGTTCTTC
clone size: .; D gene: .; J gene: TRBJ1-2; V gene: TRBV13; CDR3 protein: CASSLAVVGGYTF; CDR3 DNA: TGTGCCAGCAGCTTAGCGGTCGTGGGCGGCTACACCTTC
clone size: once; D gene: .; J gene: TRBJ1-1; V gene: TRBV19; CDR3 protein: CASSADSFLKAFF; CDR3 DNA: TGTGCCAGTAGCGCGGACAGCTTCTTGAAGGCTTTCTTT
clone size: .; D gene: .; J gene: TRBJ1-2; V gene: TRBV18; CDR3 protein: CASSPADEGYTF; CDR3 DNA: TGTGCCAGCTCACCAGCGGATGAGGGCTACACCTTC
clone size: .; D gene: TRBD1; J gene: TRBJ1-5; V gene: TRBV2; CDR3 protein: CASSDVQGAGNQPQHF; CDR3 DNA: TGTGCCAGCAGTGATGTACAGGGGGCTGGCAATCAGCCCCAGCATTTT
clone size: .; D gene: .; J gene: TRBJ2-5; V gene: TRBV5-1; CDR3 protein: CASSTGNQGRPRETQYF; CDR3 DNA: TGCGCCAGCAGCACAGGTAATCAGGGAAGGCCCAGAGAGACCCAGTACTTC
clone size: .; D gene: .; J gene: TRBJ1-4; V gene: TRBV28; CDR3 protein: CATEGGTSTGKLFF; CDR3 DNA: TGTGCCACCGAAGGGGGGACGTCAACAGGAAAACTGTTTTTT